These 10 T cell receptor beta chains share one sample of origin, sequenced in a study of T cell changes during pregnancy in multiple sclerosis. Profiled with immunoSEQ multiplex PCR; TCRdb holds only in-frame clones, not every one. The sample contains some 42,000 clones, approximately 94% of which appear only once. The sample consisted of CD4+ T cells from peripheral blood mononuclear cells, taken in the third trimester of pregnancy. These receptors were collected from a female donor with multiple sclerosis, enrolled in a pregnancy study.

The chain employs TRBV7-6 and TRBJ2-7; maybe TRBD2 (6 bases). Germline V gene sequence: CDR1 SGHVS, CDR2 FNYEAQ. Trimming pared 2 bases from V and 6 bases from J, leaving 23 bases between. The CDR3 covers 17 residues. DNA for the CDR3: TGTGCCAGCAGCTTAACCTCGCTCGGAGGGCTTGTCGCCGAGCAGTACTTC. Its translation: CASSLTSLGGLVAEQYF.

The chain combines TRBV7-6 with TRBJ2-3; the D gene is possibly TRBD1 (6 bases). The CDR3 sequence is 14 residues long. The germline gives CDR1 SGHVS, CDR2 FNYEAQ. The germline V and J ends were trimmed by 5 bases and 3 bases, with 12 bases remaining between them. The DNA for the CDR3 is TGTGCCAGCAGCCGAGGGGGTAGGACAGATACGCAGTATTTT. Its protein product is CASSRGGRTDTQYF.

This chain joins TRBV28 and TRBJ1-2; D ambiguous. The V and J ends lost 4 bases and 2 bases respectively, with 5 bases between them. Germline loops: CDR1 MDHEN, CDR2 SYDVKM. This CDR3 has 12 amino acids. CDR3 sequence reads: CASSSLNYGYTF. In DNA, the CDR3 is TGTGCCAGCAGTTCCCTGAACTATGGCTACACCTTC.

CDR3 protein: CASSIGTGPAYEQYF. The CDR3, as DNA: TGTGCCAGTAGTATAGGGACAGGACCCGCCTACGAGCAGTACTTC. The rearrangement uses TRBV19 and TRBJ2-7, with 7 bases identical to TRBD1. The CDR3 totals 15 residues. V lost 1 base, J lost 2 bases, and 5 bases stayed unmatched. Germline V gives CDR1 LNHDA, CDR2 SQIVND (reference sequence).

The genes are TRBV4-3 and TRBJ1-2; D is undetermined. Deletions cut 1 base from V and 6 bases from J, with 12 bases between. The length of the CDR3 is 14 residues. Germline-derived CDR1 and CDR2 are LGHNA and YSLEER. The DNA for the CDR3 is TGCGCCAGCAGCCAAGTGTATGCGGGGAATGGCTACACCTTC. Encoded protein: CASSQVYAGNGYTF.

The rearrangement joins TRBV2 to TRBJ2-2, with 8 bases aligning to TRBD1. This CDR3 is built from 16 residues. The germline CDR1 and CDR2 sequences are SNHLY and FYNNEI. Unmatched junction bases numbered 9, after V lost 5 bases and J lost 4 bases. The CDR3 protein is CASSSTQGAPTGELFF. Here the CDR3 DNA reads TGTGCCAGCAGTTCCACCCAGGGGGCGCCCACCGGGGAGCTGTTTTTT.

V usage is TRBV6-6 and J usage is TRBJ2-7, with 7 nucleotides matching TRBD1. Trimming at V came to 6 bases and at J to 5 bases, leaving 4 bases not matched to a gene. Germline V lookup: CDR1 MNHNY, CDR2 SVGAGI (reference sequence). The CDR3 consists of 12 residues. Here the CDR3 DNA reads TGTGCCAGCAGGGACAGGTTCGACGAGCAGTACTTC. It yields the protein CASRDRFDEQYF.

The chain links TRBV19 to TRBJ2-5; 8 bases line up with TRBD2. V lost 5 bases to trimming and J lost 5 bases; unmatched junction nucleotides: 4. This CDR3 is 13 amino acids long. From germline, CDR1 is LNHDA and CDR2 SQIVND (reference sequence). The CDR3 coding sequence is TGTGCCAGTAGTCCGGGGGGGTATGAGACCCAGTACTTC. Encoded protein: CASSPGGYETQYF.

The chain recombines TRBV7-3 with TRBJ1-6; 10 bases map to TRBD1. V shed 5 bases, J shed 7 bases, and the junction held 5 bases outside the gene matches. This CDR3 region has 15 residues. Per germline, CDR1 SGHTA and CDR2 FQGTGA. This CDR3 is CASSQGTGANSPLHF. CDR3 DNA sequence: TGTGCCAGCAGCCAAGGGACAGGGGCAAATTCACCCCTCCACTTT.

This clone was seen a single time. The chain joins TRBV7-2 to TRBJ2-3, with D hard to call. CDR3 length equals 15 residues. CDR1 and CDR2 from the germline V gene are SGHTA and FQGNSA. V lost 8 bases and J 0 bases, leaving 15 bases between the germline ends. The CDR3 bases are TGTGCCAGCGAAATAGTTATTGCTAGCACAGATACGCAGTATTTT. Translated: CASEIVIASTDTQYF.